This record looks at one T cell receptor beta chain sequence and its context. Mismatch with germline at one junction end may stem from a read error. Blood RNA came from unsorted whole blood; germline DNA was also extracted. The data originate from a study of tumor-infiltrating lymphocytes in primary liver carcinoma. The germline V gene encodes CDR1 SQVTM and CDR2 ANQGSEA. This CDR3 region has 13 residues. cDNA specific to TCR beta was made from 500 ng of total RNA, with a constant-region primer employed for priming. What produced the TCR beta libraries was three nested multiplex PCR rounds using slightly modified ARM-PCR. Two initial PCR rounds of approximately 10 cycles each paired TRBV1-TRBV30 forward primers with a C-beta reverse primer. Each CDR3 protein gets one entry after TCRdb re-called the multiplex PCR reads with MiXCR. This sample carries about 200,000 distinct CDR3 sequences, 65% of them seen once, and the ten largest clones take approximately 6.5%.

Sequencing input: peripheral blood. This TCR was sampled from a woman aged 55 to 70 with primary liver carcinoma and hepatitis B virus infection. This chain links TRBV29-1 with TRBJ2-5, with D unclear. The CDR3 protein is CSVEGSAKETKYF. The CDR3 coding sequence is TGCAGCGTTGAAGGGTCTGCAAAGGAGACCAAGTACTTC.